One T cell receptor (beta chain) is described in this entry. Its antigen is as yet unknown. The sample comes from a study of T cells after yellow fever vaccination. A process of 5'RACE template switching, which added a universal primer site and UMIs, was used to make TCR cDNA. One entry per CDR3 protein, called by TCRdb with MiXCR from the 5' RACE reads. The sample records some 560,000 distinct CDR3 sequences, about a sixth being singletons. Germline lookup yields CDR1 SGHDT and CDR2 YYEEEE. This CDR3 spans 15 amino acids. Trimming cost V 2 bases and J 4 bases, with 14 bases left between them. Overall study findings and caveats: Detected again after the booster were most primary-vaccination clones, at 96% CD4 and approximately 87% CD8. Just a small share of clonotypes turned up in the CD4 compartment as well as the CD8 compartment.

The sequence was collected from a man younger than 35 who received the YFV17D yellow fever vaccine. The rearrangement joins TRBV5-6 to TRBJ2-3; D might be TRBD2 (6 bases). The sample in question was PBMCs, obtained around 5 days after the first yellow fever vaccination. The CDR3 region has the DNA TGTGCCAGCAGCTTCAGGAGGGAAAGGGCAGATACGCAGTATTTT. It is translated as CASSFRRERADTQYF.